The clone carrying this T cell receptor (delta chain) was detected only a few times. The protein held in TCRdb is that of a much larger clone and does not match this DNA's translation at residue 5, likely because of a read error; the protein shown is translated from the DNA. TCRdb reprocessed the RT-PCR reads using CATT. The top ten clones hold 28% of a sample with 2,500 to 3,500 delta-chain clones, around 3.4% of them seen once. V was pared by 3 bases and J by 3 bases, with 13 bases between. From germline, CDR1 is GEAIGNYY and CDR2 EKD. This CDR3 is built from 14 residues. The record originates from a study of gamma-delta T cells after stem cell transplantation.

Sequencing was carried out using gamma-delta T cells. This TCR was sampled from a human donor. It is not recorded whose cells these are; they may come from a transplant donor. This chain connects TRDV2 to TRDJ1; D might be TRDD3 (5 bases). The CDR3, as DNA: TGTGCCTGTGACGCCGTAGTACTGGCCGATAAACTCATCTTT. Translated: CACDAVVLADKLIF.